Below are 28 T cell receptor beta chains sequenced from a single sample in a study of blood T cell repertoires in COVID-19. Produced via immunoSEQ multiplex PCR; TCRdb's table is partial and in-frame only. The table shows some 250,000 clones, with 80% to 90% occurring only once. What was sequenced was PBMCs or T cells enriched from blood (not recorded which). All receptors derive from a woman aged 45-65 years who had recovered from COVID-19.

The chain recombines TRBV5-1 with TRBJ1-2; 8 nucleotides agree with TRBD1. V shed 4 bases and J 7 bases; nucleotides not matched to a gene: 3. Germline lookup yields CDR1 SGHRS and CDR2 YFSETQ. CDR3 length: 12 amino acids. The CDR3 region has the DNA TGCGCCAGCAGCCCAGGGGGCAGTGGCTACACCTTC. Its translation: CASSPGGSGYTF.

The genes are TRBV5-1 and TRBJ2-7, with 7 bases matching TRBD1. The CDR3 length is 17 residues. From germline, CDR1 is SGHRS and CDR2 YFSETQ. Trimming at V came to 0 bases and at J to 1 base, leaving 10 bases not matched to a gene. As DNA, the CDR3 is TGCGCCAGCAGCTTGGGAGGGGGCATCGGTGCTTCCTACGAGCAGTACTTC. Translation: CASSLGGGIGASYEQYF.

The CDR3 nucleotides read TGTGCCACCAGCAGAGATCTCGGGGCGGGGAGAGAGACCCAGTACTTC. Translating gives CATSRDLGAGRETQYF. The chain has TRBV15 and TRBJ2-5; TRBD2 is a possible D gene (6 bases). CDR3 length: 16 residues. V was clipped by 0 bases and J by 4 bases, with 15 bases between them. Germline loops: CDR1 LNHNV, CDR2 YYDKDF (reference sequence).

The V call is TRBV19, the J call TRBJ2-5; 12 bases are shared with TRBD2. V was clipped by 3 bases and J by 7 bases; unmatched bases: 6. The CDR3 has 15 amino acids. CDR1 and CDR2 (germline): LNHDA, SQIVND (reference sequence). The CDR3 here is CASSIGLAGLTTQYF. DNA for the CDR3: TGTGCCAGTAGTATTGGACTAGCGGGATTAACGACCCAGTACTTC.

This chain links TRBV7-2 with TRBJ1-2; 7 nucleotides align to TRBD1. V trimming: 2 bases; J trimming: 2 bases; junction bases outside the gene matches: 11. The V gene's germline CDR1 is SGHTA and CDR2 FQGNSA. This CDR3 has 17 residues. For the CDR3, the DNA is TGTGCCAGCAGCTTAAACTACCGGGACAGTCGCAACTATGGCTACACCTTC. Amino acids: CASSLNYRDSRNYGYTF.

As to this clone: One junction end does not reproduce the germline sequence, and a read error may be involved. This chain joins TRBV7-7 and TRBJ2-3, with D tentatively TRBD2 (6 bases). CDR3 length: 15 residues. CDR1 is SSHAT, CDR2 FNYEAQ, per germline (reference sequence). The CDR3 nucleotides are TGTGCTAGCAGCTTAGGGACTGGTGCGGGAGATACGCAGTATTTT. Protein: CASSLGTGAGDTQYF.

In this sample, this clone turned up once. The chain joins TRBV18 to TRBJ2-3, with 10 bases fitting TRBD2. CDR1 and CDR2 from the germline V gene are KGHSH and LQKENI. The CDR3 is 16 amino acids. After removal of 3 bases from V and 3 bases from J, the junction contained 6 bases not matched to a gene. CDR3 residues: CASSPLAGDRTDTQYF. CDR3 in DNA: TGTGCCAGCTCACCCCTAGCGGGAGATAGGACAGATACGCAGTATTTT.

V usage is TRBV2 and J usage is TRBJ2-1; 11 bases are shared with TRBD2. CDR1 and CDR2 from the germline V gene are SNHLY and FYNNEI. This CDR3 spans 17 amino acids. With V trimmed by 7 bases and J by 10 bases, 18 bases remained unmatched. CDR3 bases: TGTGCCAGCAATAAAGGCTACGGGACTAGCGGTACCGCGGAGCAGTTCTTC. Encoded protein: CASNKGYGTSGTAEQFF.

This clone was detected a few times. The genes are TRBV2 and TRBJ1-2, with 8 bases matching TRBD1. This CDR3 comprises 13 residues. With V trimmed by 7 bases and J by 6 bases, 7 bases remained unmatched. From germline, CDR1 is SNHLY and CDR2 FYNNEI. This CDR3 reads CASISTGVNGYTF. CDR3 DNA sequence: TGTGCCAGCATTTCGACAGGGGTGAATGGCTACACCTTC.

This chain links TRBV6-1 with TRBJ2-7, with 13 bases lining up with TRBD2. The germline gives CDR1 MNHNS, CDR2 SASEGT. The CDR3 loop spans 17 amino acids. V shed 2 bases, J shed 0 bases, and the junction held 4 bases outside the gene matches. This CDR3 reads CASSEIGTSGASYEQYF. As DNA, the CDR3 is TGTGCCAGCAGTGAAATCGGGACTAGCGGGGCCTCCTACGAGCAGTACTTC.

CDR3 sequence reads: CASSIPGTGGSSNQPQHF. The CDR3 region has the DNA TGTGCCAGTAGTATCCCCGGGACAGGGGGCTCGAGCAATCAGCCCCAGCATTTT. The chain has TRBV19 and TRBJ1-5; TRBD1 aligns across 12 bases. The CDR3 is 18 amino acids. V shed 3 bases, J shed 1 base, and the junction held 7 bases outside the gene matches. The germline V gene has CDR1 LNHDA and CDR2 SQIVND (reference sequence).

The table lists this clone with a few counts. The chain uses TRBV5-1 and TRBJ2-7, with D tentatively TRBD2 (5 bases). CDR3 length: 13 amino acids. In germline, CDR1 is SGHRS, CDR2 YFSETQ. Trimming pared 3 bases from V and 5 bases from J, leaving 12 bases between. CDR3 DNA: TGCGCCAGCAGCTCCTTTAATAGCGACGAGCAGTACTTC. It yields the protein CASSSFNSDEQYF. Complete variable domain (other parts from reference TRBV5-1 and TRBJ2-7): KAGVTQTPRYLIKTRGQQVTLSCSPISGHRSVSWYQQTPGQGLQFLFEYFSETQRNKGNFPGRFSGRQFSNSRSEMNVSTLELGDSALYLCASSSFNSDEQYFGPGTRLTVT.

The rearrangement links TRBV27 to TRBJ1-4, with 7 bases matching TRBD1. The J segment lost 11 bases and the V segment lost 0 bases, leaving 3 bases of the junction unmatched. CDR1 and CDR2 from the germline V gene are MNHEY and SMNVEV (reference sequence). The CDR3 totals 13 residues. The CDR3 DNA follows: TGTGCCAGCAGTTTATCTCAGACAGGGAAACTGTTTTTT. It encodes CASSLSQTGKLFF.

The CDR3 protein is CASSLEAGGYTEAFF. CDR3 nucleotide sequence: TGTGCCAGCAGCTTAGAGGCAGGGGGGTACACTGAAGCTTTCTTT. This chain connects TRBV7-8 to TRBJ1-1, with 7 bases matching TRBD1. The ends lost 1 base at V and 3 bases at J; junction bases unmatched: 5. Per germline, CDR1 SGHVS and CDR2 FQNEAQ. This CDR3 is built from 15 residues.

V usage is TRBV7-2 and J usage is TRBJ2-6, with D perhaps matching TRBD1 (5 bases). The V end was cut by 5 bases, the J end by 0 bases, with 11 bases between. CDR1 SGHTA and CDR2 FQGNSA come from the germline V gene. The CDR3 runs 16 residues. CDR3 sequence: CASSPPGASGANVLTF. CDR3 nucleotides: TGTGCCAGCAGCCCTCCTGGGGCCTCTGGGGCCAACGTCCTGACTTTC. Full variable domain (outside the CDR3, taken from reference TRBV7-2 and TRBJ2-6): GAGVSQSPSNKVTEKGKDVELRCDPISGHTALYWYRQSLGQGLEFLIYFQGNSAPDKSGLPSDRFSAERTGGSVSTLTIQRTQQEDSAVYLCASSPPGASGANVLTFGAGSRLTVL.

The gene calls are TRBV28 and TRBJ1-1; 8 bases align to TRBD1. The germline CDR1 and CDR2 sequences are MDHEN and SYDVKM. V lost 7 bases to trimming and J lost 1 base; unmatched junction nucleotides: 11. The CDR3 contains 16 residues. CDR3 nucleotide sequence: TGTGCCAGCACAATTAGGACAGGGCTGGGGAACACTGAAGCTTTCTTT. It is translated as CASTIRTGLGNTEAFF.

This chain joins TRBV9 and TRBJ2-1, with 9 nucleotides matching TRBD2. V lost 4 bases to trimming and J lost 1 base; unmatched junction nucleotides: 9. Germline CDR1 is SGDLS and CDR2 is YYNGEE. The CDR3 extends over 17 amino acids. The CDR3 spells CASSTRPTSGSYNEQFF. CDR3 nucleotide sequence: TGTGCCAGCAGCACCCGTCCGACTAGCGGTTCCTACAATGAGCAGTTCTTC. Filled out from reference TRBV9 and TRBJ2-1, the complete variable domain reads DSGVTQTPKHLITATGQRVTLRCSPRSGDLSVYWYQQSLDQGLQFLIQYYNGEERAKGNILERFSAQQFPDLHSELNLSSLELGDSALYFCASSTRPTSGSYNEQFFGPGTRLTVL.

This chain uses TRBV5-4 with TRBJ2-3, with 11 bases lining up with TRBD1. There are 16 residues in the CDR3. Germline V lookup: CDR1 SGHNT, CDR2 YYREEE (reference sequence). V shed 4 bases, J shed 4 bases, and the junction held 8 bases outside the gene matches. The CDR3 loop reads CASSPLGTGGADTQYF. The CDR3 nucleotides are TGTGCCAGCAGCCCCCTCGGGACAGGGGGTGCAGATACGCAGTATTTT.

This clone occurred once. For the CDR3, the DNA is TGTGCCAGCATGAGAGGGATCAACTACAATGAGCAGTTCTTC. Amino acids: CASMRGINYNEQFF. V gene TRBV2 combines with J gene TRBJ2-1, with a weak D call TRBD2 (5 bases). The ends were cut back, 7 bases at V and 3 bases at J, with 13 bases in the middle. The CDR3 sequence is 14 residues long. Germline V gene lookup returns CDR1 SNHLY and CDR2 FYNNEI.

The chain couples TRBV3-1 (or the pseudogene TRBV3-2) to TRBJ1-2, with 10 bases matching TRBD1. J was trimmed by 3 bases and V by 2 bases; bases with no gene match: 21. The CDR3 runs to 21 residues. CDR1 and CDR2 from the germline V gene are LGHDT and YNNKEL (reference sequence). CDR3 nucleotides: TGTGCCAGCAGCCAAAACGGGAGGGCCGGGACAGGGGATGGTCCCTACTATGGCTACACCTTC. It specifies CASSQNGRAGTGDGPYYGYTF.

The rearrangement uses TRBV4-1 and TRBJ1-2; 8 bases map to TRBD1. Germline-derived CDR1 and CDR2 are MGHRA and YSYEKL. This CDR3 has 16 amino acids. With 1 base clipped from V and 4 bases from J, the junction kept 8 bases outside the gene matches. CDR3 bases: TGCGCCAGCAGCCAAGTCCGAACAGGGGGGTTCTATGGCTACACCTTC. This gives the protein CASSQVRTGGFYGYTF.

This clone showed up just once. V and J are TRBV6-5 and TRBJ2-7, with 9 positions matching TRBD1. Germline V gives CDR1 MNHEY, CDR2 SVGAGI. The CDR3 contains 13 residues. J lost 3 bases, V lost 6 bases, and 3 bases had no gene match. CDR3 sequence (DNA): TGTGCCAGCAGCTCGACAGGGGGCTACGAGCAGTACTTC. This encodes CASSSTGGYEQYF.

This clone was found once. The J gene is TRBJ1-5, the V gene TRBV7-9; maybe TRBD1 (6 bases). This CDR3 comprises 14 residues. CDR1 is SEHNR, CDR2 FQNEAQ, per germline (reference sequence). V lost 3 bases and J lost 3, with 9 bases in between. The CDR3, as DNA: TGTGCCAGCAGCTTTGGACAGAACAATCAGCCCCAGCATTTT. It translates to CASSFGQNNQPQHF. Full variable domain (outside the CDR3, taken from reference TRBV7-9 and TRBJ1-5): DTGVSQNPRHKITKRGQNVTFRCDPISEHNRLYWYRQTLGQGPEFLTYFQNEAQLEKSRLLSDRFSAERPKGSFSTLEIQRTEQGDSAMYLCASSFGQNNQPQHFGDGTRLSIL.

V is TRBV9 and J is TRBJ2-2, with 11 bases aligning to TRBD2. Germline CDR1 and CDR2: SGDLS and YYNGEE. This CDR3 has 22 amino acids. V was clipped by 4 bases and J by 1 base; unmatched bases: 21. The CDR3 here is CASSPMRWVGTSGGGNTGELFF. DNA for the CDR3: TGTGCCAGCAGCCCAATGAGGTGGGTCGGGACTAGCGGAGGAGGGAACACCGGGGAGCTGTTTTTT.

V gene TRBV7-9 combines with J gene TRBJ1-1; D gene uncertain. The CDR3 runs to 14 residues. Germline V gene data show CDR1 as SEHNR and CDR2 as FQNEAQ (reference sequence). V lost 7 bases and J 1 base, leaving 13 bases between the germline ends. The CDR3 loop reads CASTIPGANTEAFF. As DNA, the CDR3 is TGTGCCAGCACCATACCCGGAGCGAACACTGAAGCTTTCTTT.

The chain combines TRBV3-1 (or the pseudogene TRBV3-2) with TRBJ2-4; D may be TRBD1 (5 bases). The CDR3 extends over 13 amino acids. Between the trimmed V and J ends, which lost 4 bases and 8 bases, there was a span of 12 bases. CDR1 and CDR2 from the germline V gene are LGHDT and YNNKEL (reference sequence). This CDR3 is CASSPGIGDIQYF. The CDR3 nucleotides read TGTGCCAGCAGCCCAGGGATTGGGGACATTCAGTACTTC.

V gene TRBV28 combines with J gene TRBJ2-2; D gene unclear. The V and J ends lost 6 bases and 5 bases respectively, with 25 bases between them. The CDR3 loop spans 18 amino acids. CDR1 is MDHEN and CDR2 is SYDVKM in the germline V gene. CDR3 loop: CASSHAHPAPSRTGELFF. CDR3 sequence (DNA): TGTGCCAGCAGCCATGCTCACCCGGCCCCCTCGCGGACCGGGGAGCTGTTTTTT.

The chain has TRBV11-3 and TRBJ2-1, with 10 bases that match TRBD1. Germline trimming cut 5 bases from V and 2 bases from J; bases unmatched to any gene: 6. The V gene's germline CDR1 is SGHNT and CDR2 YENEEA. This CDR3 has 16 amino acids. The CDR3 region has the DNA TGTGCCAGCAGCCCCAGGGGGACAGGGGCCTACAATGAGCAGTTCTTC. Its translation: CASSPRGTGAYNEQFF.